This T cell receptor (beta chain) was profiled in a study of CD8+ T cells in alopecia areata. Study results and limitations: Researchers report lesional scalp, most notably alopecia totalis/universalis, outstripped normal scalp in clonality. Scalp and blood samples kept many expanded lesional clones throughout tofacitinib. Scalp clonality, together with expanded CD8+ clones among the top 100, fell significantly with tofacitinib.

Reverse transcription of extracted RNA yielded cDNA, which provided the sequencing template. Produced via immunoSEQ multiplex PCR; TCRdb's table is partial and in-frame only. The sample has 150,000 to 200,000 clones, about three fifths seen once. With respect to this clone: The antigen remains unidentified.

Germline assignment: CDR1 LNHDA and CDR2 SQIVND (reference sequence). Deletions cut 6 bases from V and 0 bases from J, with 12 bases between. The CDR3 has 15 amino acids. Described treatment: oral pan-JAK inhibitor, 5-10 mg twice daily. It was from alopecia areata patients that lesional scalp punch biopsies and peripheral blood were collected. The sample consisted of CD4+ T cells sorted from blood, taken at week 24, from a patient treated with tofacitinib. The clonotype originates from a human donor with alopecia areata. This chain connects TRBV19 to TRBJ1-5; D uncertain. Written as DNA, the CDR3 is TGTGCCAGTAGCTCTGGACTGATTAGCAATCAGCCCCAGCATTTT. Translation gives CASSSGLISNQPQHF.